This TCR beta chain is drawn from a study of T cell repertoires in cytomegalovirus infection. The wider study: The public TCR beta signatures pointed to both CMV infection and matching HLA type.

Losses at the gene ends were 0 bases for V and 4 bases for J; bases not matched to a gene: 4. Germline loops: CDR1 MNHNS, CDR2 SASEGT. The CDR3 is made up of 15 amino acids. MiXCR, run by TCRdb on the reads, gives a single entry per CDR3 protein. Here the sample spans some 38,000 distinct CDR3 sequences, roughly 54% being singletons. This clonotype was observed a few times. Its specificity is not known. This clonotype was obtained from a human donor in good health (CMV status not recorded). Some clones in this sample may be carry-over from other donors' samples. The chain couples TRBV6-1 to TRBJ2-7; 9 bases fit TRBD2. Sample: CD8+ T cells from cultured PBMCs, taken from culture after CMV antigen stimulation. CDR3 in amino acids: CASSEAAAGGYEQYF. CDR3 sequence (DNA): TGTGCCAGCAGTGAAGCGGCGGCGGGAGGGTACGAGCAGTACTTC.